Listed below are T cell receptor beta chains from one sample, sequenced in a study of blood T cell repertoires in COVID-19. Clones were read by immunoSEQ multiplex PCR, and TCRdb kept only the in-frame ones, dropping some. The sample consists of about 88,000 clones, approximately 89% of them appearing once. Input material: peripheral blood. These receptors were collected from a man aged 80 or over with acute or convalescent COVID-19. Each CDR3 is given with its conserved first and last residue. D genes are given only for firm matches. Not every row has a clone size; where given, it reads once, few, many or a size class.

J gene,clone size,D gene,V gene,CDR3 DNA,CDR3 protein
TRBJ1-2,.,.,TRBV6-5,TGTGCCAGCAGTTACTCGGGAGATCCCTATGGCTACACCTTC,CASSYSGDPYGYTF
TRBJ2-1,.,.,TRBV6-1,TGTGCCAGCAGTGAAGAGTTAGGGGTTCAATTCAATGAGCAGTTCTTC,CASSEELGVQFNEQFF
TRBJ2-7,once,TRBD1,TRBV7-9,TGTGCCAGCAGCTCGCCGGGACAGTGGCACGAGCAGTACTTC,CASSSPGQWHEQYF
TRBJ2-1,.,TRBD2,TRBV3-1/TRBV3-2,TGTGCCAGCAGCCAGGGGACTAGCGGTCGACACAATGAGCAGTTCTTC,CASSQGTSGRHNEQFF
TRBJ2-5,.,.,TRBV3-1/TRBV3-2,TGTGCCAGCAGCGGAAGGGGGGGACAAGAGACCCAGTACTTC,CASSGRGGQETQYF
TRBJ1-5,.,TRBD1,TRBV27,TGTGCCAGCAGTCCCCTCGGGACAGGCGATCAGCCCCAGCATTTT,CASSPLGTGDQPQHF
TRBJ2-2,.,.,TRBV6-2/TRBV6-3,TGTGCCAGCAGTTACCCGTACAGGGTGAGCACCGGGGAGCTGTTTTTT,CASSYPYRVSTGELFF
TRBJ2-7,.,.,TRBV5-5,TGTGCCAGCAGCCCCAGTCCGCCATCGAACTACGAGCAGTACTTC,CASSPSPPSNYEQYF
TRBJ2-1,.,TRBD1,TRBV3-1/TRBV3-2,TGTGCCAGCAGCCGACAGGGAGTCAATGAGCAGTTCTTC,CASSRQGVNEQFF
TRBJ2-1,.,TRBD2,TRBV29-1,TGCAGCGTTGTAGGCGGGAGGGCCGCTGATGAGCAGTTCTTC,CSVVGGRAADEQFF
TRBJ2-2,.,.,TRBV6-2/TRBV6-3,TGTGCCAGCAGTTCCTACAGGCGTACGAACACCGGGGAGCTGTTTTTT,CASSSYRRTNTGELFF
TRBJ2-3,once,.,TRBV7-3,TGTGCCAGCGGGCGGGGAGGCGTGACGGATACGCAGTATTTT,CASGRGGVTDTQYF
TRBJ1-5,.,.,TRBV30,TGTGCCTGGAGTGTACCCGGGAATCAGCCCCAGCATTTT,CAWSVPGNQPQHF
TRBJ2-7,.,TRBD1,TRBV19,TGTGCCAGTAGTGGACAGGGGTATGTCGACGAGCAGTACTTC,CASSGQGYVDEQYF
TRBJ2-1,.,.,TRBV4-1,TGCGCCAGCAGCCAAGATTGGAGCGCCCAGGGGGGCAATGAGCAGTTCTTC,CASSQDWSAQGGNEQFF
TRBJ1-2,.,.,TRBV3-1/TRBV3-2,TGTGCCAGCAACGGGGGGAGGAACTATGGCTACACCTTC,CASNGGRNYGYTF
TRBJ2-3,once,.,TRBV21-1,TGTGCCAGCAGCAGGCCCGTCGGGAAGGACCACCCAGATACGCAGTATTTT,CASSRPVGKDHPDTQYF
TRBJ1-1,.,TRBD1,TRBV4-2,TGTGCCAGCAGCCAAGGGACAGGGGGCTGGAGTAGAGCTGAAGCTTTCTTT,CASSQGTGGWSRAEAFF
TRBJ1-1,.,.,TRBV6-6,TGTGCCAGCAGTTACCCCGGTAGGAACACTGAAGCTTTCTTT,CASSYPGRNTEAFF
TRBJ1-4,.,TRBD1,TRBV6-6,TGTGCCAGCAGTAAGGGGGACAGACCTAATGAAAAACTGTTTTTT,CASSKGDRPNEKLFF
TRBJ2-1,.,TRBD2,TRBV19,TGTGCCAGTAGTAGACTAGCGGGGTGGGATGAGCAGTTCTTC,CASSRLAGWDEQFF
TRBJ2-7,.,.,TRBV7-2,TGTGCCAGCAGCTCTAACTCCTACGAGCAGTACTTC,CASSSNSYEQYF
TRBJ2-7,.,TRBD1,TRBV7-2,TGTGCCAGCAGGGCCCCACATCTGACAGGGGTATCCTACGAGCAGTACTTC,CASRAPHLTGVSYEQYF
TRBJ2-7,.,.,TRBV27,TGTGCCAGCAGTTTATCGGGGGGAGCCGAGCAGTACTTC,CASSLSGGAEQYF
TRBJ1-3,.,.,TRBV7-9,TGTGCCAGCAGCGAATACAGAAACTCTGGAAACACCATATATTTT,CASSEYRNSGNTIYF
TRBJ2-5,.,.,TRBV5-4,TGTGCCAGCAGTGGAGGGGCAGGCGGACAAGAGACCCAGTACTTC,CASSGGAGGQETQYF
TRBJ2-2,.,.,TRBV9,TGTGCCAGCAGCGTCCAGGGGAACACCGGGGAGCTGTTTTTT,CASSVQGNTGELFF